This T cell receptor beta chain was documented in a study of blood T cell repertoires in COVID-19. Trimming removed 3 bases from V and 8 bases from J; junction bases left unmatched: 6. The CDR3 is 15 amino acids. Germline V gives CDR1 LGHDT, CDR2 YNNKEL (reference sequence). Per the original data handling: By means of reference gene primer amplification, nucleated cell counts were estimated. The protocol was immunoSEQ multiplex PCR, while the TCRdb copy is restricted to in-frame clones and leaves out a portion. V, J and clone size were drawn from that table, and D and trimming were deduced from the DNA. The table has fewer than 250,000 clones, about nine tenths seen once.

The sequence derives from a man aged 30 to 39 with acute or convalescent COVID-19. This rearrangement joins TRBV3-1 (or the pseudogene TRBV3-2) to TRBJ1-6; 8 positions match TRBD1. The sample was peripheral blood. The CDR3 reads CASSHGQGGYSPLHF. CDR3 bases: TGTGCCAGCAGCCATGGACAGGGCGGATATTCACCCCTCCACTTT.